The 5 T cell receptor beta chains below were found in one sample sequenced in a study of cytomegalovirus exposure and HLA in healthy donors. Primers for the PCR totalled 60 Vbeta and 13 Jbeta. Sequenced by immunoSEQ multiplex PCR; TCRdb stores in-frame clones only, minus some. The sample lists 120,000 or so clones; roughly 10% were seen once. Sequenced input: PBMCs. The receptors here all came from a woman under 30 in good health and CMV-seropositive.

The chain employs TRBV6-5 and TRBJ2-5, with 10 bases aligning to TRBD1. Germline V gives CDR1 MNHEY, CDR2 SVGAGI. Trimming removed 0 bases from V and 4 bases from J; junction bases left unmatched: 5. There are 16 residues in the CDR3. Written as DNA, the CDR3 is TGTGCCAGCAGTTACTCCCGGACAGGGGGTGGAGAGACCCAGTACTTC. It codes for CASSYSRTGGGETQYF.

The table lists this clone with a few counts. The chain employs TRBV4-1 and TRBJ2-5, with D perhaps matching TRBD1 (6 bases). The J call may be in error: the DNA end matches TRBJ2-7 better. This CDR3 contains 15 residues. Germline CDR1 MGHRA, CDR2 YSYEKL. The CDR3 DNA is TGCGCCAGCAGCCTCCTCAGGGGATACGCCTACGAGCAGTACTTC. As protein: CASSLLRGYAYEQYF.

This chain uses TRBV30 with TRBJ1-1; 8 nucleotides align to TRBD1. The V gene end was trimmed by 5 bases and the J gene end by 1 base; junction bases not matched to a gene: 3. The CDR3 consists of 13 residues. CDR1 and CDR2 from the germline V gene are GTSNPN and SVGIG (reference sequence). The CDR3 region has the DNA TGTGCCTGGTCGGGACAGGAGAACACTGAAGCTTTCTTT. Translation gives CAWSGQENTEAFF.

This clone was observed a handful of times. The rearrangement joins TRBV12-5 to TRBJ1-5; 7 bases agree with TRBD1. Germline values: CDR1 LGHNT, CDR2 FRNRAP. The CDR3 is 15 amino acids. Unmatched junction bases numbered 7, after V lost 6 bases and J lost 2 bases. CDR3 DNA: TGTGCTAGTGGCGAAGACAGGGTCGGCAATCAGCCCCAGCATTTT. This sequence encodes CASGEDRVGNQPQHF.

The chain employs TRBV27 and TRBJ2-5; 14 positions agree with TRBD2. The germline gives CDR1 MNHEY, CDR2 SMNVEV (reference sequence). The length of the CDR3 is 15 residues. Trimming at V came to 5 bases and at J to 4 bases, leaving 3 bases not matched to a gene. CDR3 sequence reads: CASSPGTSGRETQYF. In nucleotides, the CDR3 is TGTGCCAGCAGTCCCGGGACTAGCGGGAGAGAGACCCAGTACTTC.